The T cell receptor (beta chain) under discussion was sequenced for a study of blood T cell repertoires in COVID-19. Study overall: The study drew acute and convalescent COVID-19 samples from the United States, Italy and Spain.

The protocol was immunoSEQ multiplex PCR, while the TCRdb copy is restricted to in-frame clones and leaves out a portion. The repertoire holds about 78,000 clones, with around nine tenths as singletons. The CDR3 loop spans 15 amino acids. Germline V CDR1 and CDR2: MDHEN, SYDVKM. V dropped 5 bases and J dropped 4; count of bases not matched to a gene: 7. The sequenced material came from peripheral blood. The V gene is TRBV28, the J gene TRBJ2-2, with 7 bases that match TRBD1. The TCR sequence derives from an older woman with acute or convalescent COVID-19. DNA of the CDR3: TGTGCCAGCAGTGCCCGAACAGGGGCCACCGGGGAGCTGTTTTTT. It codes for CASSARTGATGELFF. Full variable domain (outside the CDR3, taken from reference TRBV28 and TRBJ2-2): DVKVTQSSRYLVKRTGEKVFLECVQDMDHENMFWYRQDPGLGLRLIYFSYDVKMKEKGDIPEGYSVSREKKERFSLILESASTNQTSMYLCASSARTGATGELFFGEGSRLTVL.